The TCR beta chain described here comes from a study of blood T cells in healthy people across ages. The authors ran a second PCR of about 6 to 12 cycles using a sample-barcoded 5' primer and a J-beta primer mix. TCRdb reprocessed the 5' RACE reads via MiXCR and lists one record per CDR3 protein. The sample holds hundreds of thousands of distinct CDR3 sequences, roughly 40% seen once. Germline V lookup: CDR1 KGHDR, CDR2 SFDVKD. With 1 base removed from V and 3 bases from J, the gap between germline ends came to 12 bases. CDR3 length: 16 residues. This clonotype has a single count. Its antigen is unknown. Findings of the study overall: While age rose, TCR beta diversity per million T cells dropped in a roughly linear way.

The chain joins TRBV24-1 to TRBJ2-1, with a weak D call TRBD2 (7 bases). Sequencing used blood. This TCR came from a man younger than 30 in good health. The CDR3 coding sequence is TGTGCCACCAGTGATTTAAACGGGGGGCACTACAATGAGCAGTTCTTC. Residues: CATSDLNGGHYNEQFF.